This T cell receptor (beta chain) was sequenced during a study of blood T cell repertoires in COVID-19. Study-level information: Sources were T cells, B-cell-depleted T cells, or PBMCs; the material itself was cDNA or gDNA.

Germline values: CDR1 SGHAT, CDR2 FQDESV (reference sequence). This CDR3 comprises 15 residues. The junction had 9 bases not matched to a gene; V was cut back by 3 bases and J by 7 bases. This clone was observed a few times. TCRdb's copy holds only in-frame clones and misses some; the assay was immunoSEQ multiplex PCR. The sample holds a few hundred thousand clones, about nine tenths seen once. This receptor was obtained from a man in his sixties who had recovered from COVID-19. The chain combines TRBV11-1 with TRBJ1-1; 9 bases fit TRBD1. Sequenced: peripheral blood. Here the CDR3 reads CASSLGQGFRGEAFF. The CDR3 nucleotides are TGTGCCAGCAGCTTGGGACAGGGATTTAGGGGTGAAGCTTTCTTT. Full variable domain (missing parts from reference TRBV11-1 and TRBJ1-1): EAEVAQSPRYKITEKSQAVAFWCDPISGHATLYWYRQILGQGPELLVQFQDESVVDDSQLPKDRFSAERLKGVDSTLKIQPAELGDSAMYLCASSLGQGFRGEAFFGQGTRLTVV.